The 29 T cell receptor beta chains reported below all come from one sample, sequenced in a study of T cells in Graves' hyperthyroidism and ophthalmopathy. The investigators amplified TCR beta CDR3 regions from RNA transcripts. A set of HTBI primers served as the primers for a first-round RT-PCR of the TCR CDR3. Using its own MiXCR run on the multiplex PCR reads, TCRdb lists one record per CDR3 protein. The sample has approximately 640,000 distinct CDR3 sequences, roughly a sixth seen once; the top ten hold 15% to 18%. Sequencing was performed on blood. The receptors originated from a man aged 50-60 years with Graves' hyperthyroidism.

In this sample, this clonotype turned up many times. This chain connects TRBV10-3 to TRBJ1-4; D gene unclear. CDR3 length equals 14 residues. Trimming pared 5 bases from V and 6 bases from J, leaving 13 bases between. Germline V gene lookup returns CDR1 ENHRY and CDR2 SYGVKD. The CDR3 region has the DNA TGTGCCATCAGTACCTCCGGCAGCGATGAAAAACTGTTTTTT. It yields the protein CAISTSGSDEKLFF.

This clonotype was seen more than once but under ten times. The J gene is TRBJ2-7, the V gene TRBV20-1; the match to TRBD2 covers 11 bases. V gave up 6 bases and J gave up 7 bases; unmatched junction bases: 20. Germline V gene lookup returns CDR1 DFQATT and CDR2 SNEGSKA (reference sequence). The CDR3 contains 17 residues. In DNA form, the CDR3 reads TGCAGTGCCGTCCCGATAGAGACTAGCGGGATTCTTTCGGAGCAGTACTTC. Translating gives CSAVPIETSGILSEQYF.

This clonotype has just a few counts. The V gene is TRBV7-9, the J gene TRBJ2-7, with D possibly TRBD2 on 6 matching bases. Germline CDR1 SEHNR, CDR2 FQNEAQ (reference sequence). V was shortened by 7 bases and J by 6 bases, with 22 bases between the two germline ends. The CDR3 totals 15 residues. CDR3 DNA sequence: TGTGCCAGCATCCCTCGGGTGGGAGGTACTCCCGAGCAGTACTTC. This translates into CASIPRVGGTPEQYF. The full variable domain, its missing parts supplied by reference TRBV7-9 and TRBJ2-7, is DTGVSQNPRHKITKRGQNVTFRCDPISEHNRLYWYRQTLGQGPEFLTYFQNEAQLEKSRLLSDRFSAERPKGSFSTLEIQRTEQGDSAMYLCASIPRVGGTPEQYFGPGTRLTVT.

This clonotype has a handful of counts. The chain couples TRBV27 to TRBJ2-1; 7 bases agree with TRBD1. V shed 6 bases and J 3 bases; nucleotides not matched to a gene: 11. This CDR3 is 16 amino acids long. CDR1 MNHEY and CDR2 SMNVEV come from the germline V gene (reference sequence). The CDR3, as DNA: TGTGCCAGCAGCCCTCATTCACAGGGGCTCTACAATGAGCAGTTCTTC. As protein: CASSPHSQGLYNEQFF.

The rearrangement joins TRBV3-1 to TRBJ2-5; TRBD2 matches at 12 bases. Losses at the gene ends were 0 bases for V and 1 base for J; bases not matched to a gene: 12. CDR1 is LGHDT and CDR2 is YNNKEL in the germline V gene (reference sequence). The CDR3 length is 20 residues. The DNA of the CDR3 is TGTGCCAGCAGCCAAGAACTCCGGCTAGCGGGAGGGAAATCCCAAGAGACCCAGTACTTC. It specifies CASSQELRLAGGKSQETQYF.

The chain recombines TRBV7-9 with TRBJ1-2, with 10 nucleotides matching TRBD1. This CDR3 region has 14 residues. CDR1 is SEHNR, CDR2 FQNEAQ, per germline (reference sequence). With 3 bases clipped from V and 6 bases from J, the junction kept 4 bases outside the gene matches. For the CDR3, the DNA is TGTGCCAGCAGCTTGGGGACAGGGGTGGATGGCTACACCTTC. Residues: CASSLGTGVDGYTF.

This clonotype has ten or more counts. J is TRBJ1-2 and V is TRBV30; 7 bases map to TRBD1. Germline V gives CDR1 GTSNPN, CDR2 SVGIG (reference sequence). This CDR3 spans 15 amino acids. The junction had 5 bases not matched to a gene; V was cut back by 1 base and J by 0 bases. In nucleotides, the CDR3 is TGTGCCTGGAGTGCCTGGACAGGCGCTAACTATGGCTACACCTTC. It translates to CAWSAWTGANYGYTF.

This clonotype was observed at least ten times. The chain has TRBV7-2 and TRBJ2-1; possible D gene TRBD2, 5 bases. Looked up from germline, CDR1 is SGHTA and CDR2 is FQGNSA. The V gene lost 1 base and the J gene lost 6 bases, with 10 bases spanning the gap. This CDR3 comprises 14 residues. The CDR3 nucleotides are TGTGCCAGCAGCTTAGGCTACGAGGGCAATGAGCAGTTCTTC. This translates into CASSLGYEGNEQFF.

This clonotype appeared many times. The chain employs TRBV6-1 and TRBJ1-1; 8 nucleotides agree with TRBD1. Trimming cost V 6 bases and J 3 bases; bases outside gene matches: 15. The CDR3 runs to 17 residues. Germline V CDR1 and CDR2: MNHNS, SASEGT. The CDR3: CASSPDGQGPLDTEAFF. For the CDR3, the DNA is TGTGCCAGCAGCCCCGACGGACAGGGACCTTTGGACACTGAAGCTTTCTTT.

This clonotype was detected ten times or more. The CDR3 region is CASRSPGFEQYF. The CDR3 region has the DNA TGTGCCAGCAGAAGCCCAGGGTTCGAGCAGTACTTC. The chain combines TRBV28 with TRBJ2-7, with D perhaps TRBD1 (5 bases). V lost 6 bases and J 6 bases, leaving 12 bases between the germline ends. Germline V gene data show CDR1 as MDHEN and CDR2 as SYDVKM. This CDR3 is built from 12 residues.

This clonotype was seen a few times. A much bigger clone sits one base away, suggesting this may be a read error. This chain links TRBV27 with TRBJ2-3; the D gene could be TRBD1 or TRBD2 (5 bases each). Germline CDR1 and CDR2: MNHEY and SMNVEV (reference sequence). The CDR3 covers 14 residues. The CDR3, as DNA: TGTGCCGGCAGTTTAGCGTCAGGGTCGGATACGCAGTATTTT. It codes for CAGSLASGSDTQYF.

This clonotype was counted ten times or more. The chain employs TRBV27 and TRBJ1-4, with D uncertain. Germline V gene sequence: CDR1 MNHEY, CDR2 SMNVEV (reference sequence). The CDR3 length is 14 residues. Between the trimmed V and J ends, which lost 4 bases and 1 base, there was a span of 7 bases. DNA for the CDR3: TGTGCCAGCAGTTCCCTCGGAACTAATGAAAAACTGTTTTTT. Translation: CASSSLGTNEKLFF.

There are a few counts of this clonotype. This sequence joins TRBV3-1 and TRBJ2-7, with D possibly matching TRBD2 (6 bases). Per the germline V gene, CDR1 is LGHDT and CDR2 is YNNKEL (reference sequence). The CDR3 consists of 16 residues. The germline V and J ends were trimmed by 8 bases and 4 bases, with 24 bases remaining between them. The CDR3 loop reads CASQGHLSGPQYEQYF. CDR3 in DNA: TGTGCCAGCCAAGGACACCTTAGCGGCCCCCAATACGAGCAGTACTTC.

The rearrangement uses TRBV6-2 or TRBV6-3 and TRBJ1-2; TRBD1 matches 7 bases. J gave up 6 bases and V 4 bases, and 5 bases lay outside the gene matches. This CDR3 spans 13 amino acids. Germline assignment: CDR1 MNHEY and CDR2 SVGEGT. CDR3 DNA sequence: TGTGCCAGCAGTTTCCAGGGGGGGCATGGCTACACCTTC. It yields the protein CASSFQGGHGYTF.

The chain joins TRBV7-2 to TRBJ2-7, with 9 bases matching TRBD2. The CDR3 runs to 15 residues. Unmatched junction bases numbered 9, after V lost 7 bases and J lost 2 bases. In germline, CDR1 is SGHTA, CDR2 FQGNSA. This chain's CDR3 is CASNLVTSGTYEQYF. The CDR3 DNA reads TGTGCCAGCAACCTGGTGACTAGCGGTACCTACGAGCAGTACTTC. Complete variable domain (other parts from reference TRBV7-2 and TRBJ2-7): GAGVSQSPSNKVTEKGKDVELRCDPISGHTALYWYRQSLGQGLEFLIYFQGNSAPDKSGLPSDRFSAERTGGSVSTLTIQRTQQEDSAVYLCASNLVTSGTYEQYFGPGTRLTVT.

This clonotype was detected ten times or more. The genes are TRBV30 and TRBJ2-1; 7 bases fit TRBD2. The CDR3 contains 12 residues. After removal of 5 bases from V and 4 bases from J, the junction contained 2 bases not matched to a gene. Germline V CDR1 and CDR2: GTSNPN, SVGIG (reference sequence). The CDR3 nucleotides are TGTGCCTGGGGGACTACATACAATGAGCAGTTCTTC. It encodes CAWGTTYNEQFF.

J is TRBJ1-2 and V is TRBV28; no definite D call. The CDR3 totals 14 residues. Trimming pared 4 bases from V and 4 bases from J, leaving 13 bases between. Germline-derived CDR1 and CDR2 are MDHEN and SYDVKM. As DNA, the CDR3 is TGTGCCAGCAGTTCCCCATCACTGCTCTATGGCTACACCTTC. Amino acids: CASSSPSLLYGYTF.

In this sample, this clonotype turned up a few times. This chain uses TRBV5-1 with TRBJ1-1; D is ambiguous. V gave up 1 base and J gave up 4 bases, with 11 bases separating them. The CDR3 runs to 14 residues. Germline CDR1 and CDR2: SGHRS and YFSETQ. CDR3 DNA sequence: TGCGCCAGCAGCTTGACGGGCTCTTTCACTGAAGCTTTCTTT. Amino acid sequence: CASSLTGSFTEAFF.

There are many counts of this clonotype. The rearrangement uses TRBV2 and TRBJ1-1; D uncertain. Trimming stripped 6 bases from V and 1 base from J, with 12 bases between. Germline lookup yields CDR1 SNHLY and CDR2 FYNNEI. This CDR3 has 14 residues. CDR3 sequence (DNA): TGTGCCAGCAGAAAAGACGGGAAGAACACTGAAGCTTTCTTT. It encodes CASRKDGKNTEAFF. Full variable domain (remainder filled in from reference TRBV2 and TRBJ1-1): EPEVTQTPSHQVTQMGQEVILRCVPISNHLYFYWYRQILGQKVEFLVSFYNNEISEKSEIFDDQFSVERPDGSNFTLKIRSTKLEDSAMYFCASRKDGKNTEAFFGQGTRLTVV.

This clonotype was found many times. The CDR3 coding sequence is TGTGCCAGCACCCTTGGGTTTACCCACAATGAGCAGTTCTTC. Its protein product is CASTLGFTHNEQFF. The chain combines TRBV7-2 with TRBJ2-1; D remains unclear. This CDR3 spans 14 amino acids. Germline values: CDR1 SGHTA, CDR2 FQGNSA. Trimming stripped 7 bases from V and 5 bases from J, with 15 bases between.

The chain carries TRBV24-1 and TRBJ2-1; TRBD2 might be the D (6 bases). This CDR3 has 15 amino acids. CDR1 is KGHDR, CDR2 SFDVKD, per germline. V was trimmed by 3 bases and J by 5 bases, leaving 13 bases between them. CDR3 amino acids: CATSDLGGDHNEQFF. Here the CDR3 DNA reads TGTGCCACCAGTGATCTGGGGGGAGATCACAATGAGCAGTTCTTC.

This clonotype has a count of ten or more. The chain uses TRBV6-1 and TRBJ1-6; D remains ambiguous. In germline, CDR1 is MNHNS, CDR2 SASEGT. The CDR3 is 14 residues long. V lost 6 bases, J lost 7 bases, and 13 bases lay in between. The CDR3 is CASRPGYGNSPLHF. The DNA for the CDR3 is TGTGCCAGCAGGCCGGGATACGGGAATTCACCCCTCCACTTT.

A few counts support this clonotype. The chain joins TRBV6-1 to TRBJ2-7; D ambiguous. Germline CDR1 and CDR2: MNHNS and SASEGT. CDR3 length: 11 amino acids. Between the trimmed V and J ends, which lost 5 bases and 5 bases, there was a span of 7 bases. The CDR3 is CASSYGDEQYF. Written as DNA, the CDR3 is TGTGCCAGCAGTTATGGTGACGAGCAGTACTTC.

This clonotype was observed a handful of times. The chain recombines TRBV4-3 with TRBJ2-1; maybe TRBD2 (6 bases). The germline V and J ends were trimmed by 5 bases and 7 bases, with 9 bases remaining between them. Germline loops: CDR1 LGHNA, CDR2 YSLEER. The CDR3 is made up of 12 amino acids. The CDR3 DNA sequence: TGCGCCAGCAGCTCGGGAGTTAATGAGCAGTTCTTC. This translates into CASSSGVNEQFF.

This clonotype has a handful of counts. DNA of the CDR3: TGCAGTGTAGAGGGACAGGGCTTTCGGGAGCTGTTTTTT. This gives the protein CSVEGQGFRELFF. The V gene is TRBV20-1, the J gene TRBJ2-2; TRBD1 aligns across 9 bases. CDR1 is DFQATT, CDR2 SNEGSKA, per germline (reference sequence). V dropped 7 bases and J dropped 9; count of bases not matched to a gene: 9. This CDR3 is 13 amino acids long.

Ten or more counts support this clonotype. The chain is built from TRBV10-3 and TRBJ2-7; D gene ambiguous. From germline, CDR1 is ENHRY and CDR2 SYGVKD. This CDR3 comprises 14 residues. The V gene lost 0 bases and the J gene lost 5 bases, with 11 bases spanning the gap. The CDR3 loop reads CAISESAIYDEQYF. The CDR3 DNA reads as TGTGCCATCAGTGAGTCCGCTATCTACGACGAGCAGTACTTC.

The chain links TRBV27 to TRBJ1-5; D is unclear. The V gene's germline CDR1 is MNHEY and CDR2 SMNVEV (reference sequence). The ends were cut back, 1 base at V and 4 bases at J, with 8 bases in the middle. The CDR3 is 14 amino acids. Here the CDR3 DNA reads TGTGCCAGCAGTTTATTTGGGGTTAATCAGCCCCAGCATTTT. It yields the protein CASSLFGVNQPQHF.

In its sample, this clonotype was seen many times. The chain employs TRBV30 and TRBJ2-1; D is perhaps TRBD1 or TRBD2 (5 bases each). Germline V gives CDR1 GTSNPN, CDR2 SVGIG (reference sequence). This CDR3 contains 18 residues. Trimming removed 0 bases at V and 9 bases at J, with 27 bases between. The CDR3 bases are TGTGCCTGGAGTGTACTAGGCTGGGGACCTAGAGGTTTCAGTGAGCAGTTCTTC. Protein: CAWSVLGWGPRGFSEQFF.

The CDR3 here is CASSPPTQGDSPLHF. The CDR3 DNA follows: TGTGCCAGCTCACCACCTACGCAGGGAGATTCACCCCTCCACTTT. The chain links TRBV18 to TRBJ1-6; tentative D call: TRBD1 (5 bases). The CDR3 covers 15 residues. V was clipped by 0 bases and J by 8 bases, with 11 bases between them. CDR1 and CDR2 from the germline V gene are KGHSH and LQKENI.